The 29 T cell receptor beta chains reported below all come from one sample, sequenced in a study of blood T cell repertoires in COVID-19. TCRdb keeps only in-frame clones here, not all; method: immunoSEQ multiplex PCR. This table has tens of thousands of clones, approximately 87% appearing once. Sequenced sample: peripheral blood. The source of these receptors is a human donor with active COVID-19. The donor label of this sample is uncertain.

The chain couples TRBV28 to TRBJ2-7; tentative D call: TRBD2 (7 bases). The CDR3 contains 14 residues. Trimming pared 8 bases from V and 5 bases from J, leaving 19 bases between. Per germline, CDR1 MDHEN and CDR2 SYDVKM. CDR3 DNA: TGTGCCAGCCACCAAAGGGGGGGCGCGGACGAGCAGTACTTC. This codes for CASHQRGGADEQYF.

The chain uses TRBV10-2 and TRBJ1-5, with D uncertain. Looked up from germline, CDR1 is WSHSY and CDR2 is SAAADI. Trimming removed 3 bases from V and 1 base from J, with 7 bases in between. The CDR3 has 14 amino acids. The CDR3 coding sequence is TGCGCCAGCAGTGATAGCCTGAGCAATCAGCCCCAGCATTTT. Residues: CASSDSLSNQPQHF.

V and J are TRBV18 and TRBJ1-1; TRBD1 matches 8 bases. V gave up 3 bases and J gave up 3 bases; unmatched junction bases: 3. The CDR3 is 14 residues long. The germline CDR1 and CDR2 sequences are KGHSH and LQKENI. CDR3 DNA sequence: TGTGCCAGCTCACCGAACAGGGGGGACACTGAAGCTTTCTTT. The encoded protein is CASSPNRGDTEAFF.

The CDR3 DNA follows: TGTGCTAGTGGAATCACCAGGGGAGCGGCAACTAATGAAAAACTGTTTTTT. This encodes CASGITRGAATNEKLFF. The chain carries TRBV12-5 and TRBJ1-4; D perhaps matches TRBD1 (6 bases). Germline lookup yields CDR1 LGHNT and CDR2 FRNRAP. CDR3 length: 17 amino acids. With 6 bases removed from V and 0 bases from J, the gap between germline ends came to 17 bases.

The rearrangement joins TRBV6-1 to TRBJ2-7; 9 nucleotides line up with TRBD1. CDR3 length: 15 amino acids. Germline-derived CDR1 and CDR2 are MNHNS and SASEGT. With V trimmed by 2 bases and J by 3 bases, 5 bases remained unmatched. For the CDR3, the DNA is TGTGCCAGCAGTGAACCGGGACAGGGTTTCTACGAGCAGTACTTC. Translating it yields CASSEPGQGFYEQYF.

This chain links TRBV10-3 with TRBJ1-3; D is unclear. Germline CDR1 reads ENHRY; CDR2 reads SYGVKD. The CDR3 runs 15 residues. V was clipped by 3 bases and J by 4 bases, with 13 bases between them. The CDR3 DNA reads TGTGCCATCAGTGATGCGAGGGTGGGAGGAAACACCATATATTTT. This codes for CAISDARVGGNTIYF.

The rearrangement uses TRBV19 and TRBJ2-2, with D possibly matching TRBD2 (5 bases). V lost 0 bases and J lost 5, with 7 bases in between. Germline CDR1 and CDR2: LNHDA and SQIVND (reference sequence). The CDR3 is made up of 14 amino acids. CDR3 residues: CASSIDRGTGELFF. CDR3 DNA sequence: TGTGCCAGTAGTATAGATCGGGGTACCGGGGAGCTGTTTTTT.

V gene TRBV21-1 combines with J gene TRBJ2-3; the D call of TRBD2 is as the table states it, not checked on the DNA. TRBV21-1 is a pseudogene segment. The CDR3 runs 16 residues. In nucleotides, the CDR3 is TGTGCCAGCTGTGGACTCCGGGGAAGATCCCGAGATACGCAGTATTTT. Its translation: CASCGLRGRSRDTQYF.

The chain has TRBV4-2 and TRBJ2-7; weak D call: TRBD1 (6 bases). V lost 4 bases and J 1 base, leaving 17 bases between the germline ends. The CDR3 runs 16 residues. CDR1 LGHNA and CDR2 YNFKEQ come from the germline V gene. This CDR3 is CASSPEQGVGSYEQYF. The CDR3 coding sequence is TGTGCCAGCAGCCCGGAACAGGGAGTTGGGTCCTACGAGCAGTACTTC.

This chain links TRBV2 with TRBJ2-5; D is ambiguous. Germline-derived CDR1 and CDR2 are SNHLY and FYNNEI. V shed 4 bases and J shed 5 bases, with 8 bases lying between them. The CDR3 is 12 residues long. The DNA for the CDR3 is TGTGCCAGCAGTGTTAGTCCTGAGACCCAGTACTTC. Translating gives CASSVSPETQYF.

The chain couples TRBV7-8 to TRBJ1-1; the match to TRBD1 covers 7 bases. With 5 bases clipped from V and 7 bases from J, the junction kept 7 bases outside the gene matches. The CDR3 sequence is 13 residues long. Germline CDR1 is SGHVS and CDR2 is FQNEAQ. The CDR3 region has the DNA TGTGCCAGCAGCATCCGACAGGGAGGTGAAGCTTTCTTT. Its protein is CASSIRQGGEAFF.

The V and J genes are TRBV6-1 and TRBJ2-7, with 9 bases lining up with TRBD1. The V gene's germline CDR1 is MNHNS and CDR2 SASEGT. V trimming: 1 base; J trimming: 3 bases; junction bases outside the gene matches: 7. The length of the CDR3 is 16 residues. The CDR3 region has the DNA TGTGCCAGCAGTGAAGGATCGGGACAGGGTCGCTACGAGCAGTACTTC. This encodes CASSEGSGQGRYEQYF.

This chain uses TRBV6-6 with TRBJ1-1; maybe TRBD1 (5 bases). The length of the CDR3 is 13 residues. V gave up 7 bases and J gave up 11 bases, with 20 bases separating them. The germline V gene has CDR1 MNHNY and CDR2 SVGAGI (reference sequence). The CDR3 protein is CASTPQGVGGAFF. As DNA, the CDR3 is TGTGCCAGCACCCCACAAGGGGTGGGTGGCGCTTTCTTT.

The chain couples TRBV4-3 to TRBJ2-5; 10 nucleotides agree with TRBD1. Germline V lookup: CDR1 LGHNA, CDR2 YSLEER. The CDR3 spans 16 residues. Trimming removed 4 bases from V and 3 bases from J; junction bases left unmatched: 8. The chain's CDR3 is CASSPNQGQGKETQYF. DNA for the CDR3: TGCGCCAGCAGCCCCAACCAGGGACAGGGGAAAGAGACCCAGTACTTC.

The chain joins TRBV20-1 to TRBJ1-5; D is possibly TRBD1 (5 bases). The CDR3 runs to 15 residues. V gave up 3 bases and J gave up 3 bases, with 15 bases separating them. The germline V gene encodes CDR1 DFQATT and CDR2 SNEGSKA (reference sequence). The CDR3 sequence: CSASLSGLLNQPQHF. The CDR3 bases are TGCAGTGCTAGTCTGTCGGGACTGCTCAATCAGCCCCAGCATTTT.

The CDR3 DNA is TGTGCCAGTAGTACCGGGACAGGGGGTTTCCACAATCAGCCCCAGCATTTT. This gives the protein CASSTGTGGFHNQPQHF. This sequence joins TRBV19 and TRBJ1-5, with 11 bases lining up with TRBD1. With V trimmed by 4 bases and J by 3 bases, 8 bases remained unmatched. Germline CDR1 is LNHDA and CDR2 is SQIVND (reference sequence). The CDR3 has 17 amino acids.

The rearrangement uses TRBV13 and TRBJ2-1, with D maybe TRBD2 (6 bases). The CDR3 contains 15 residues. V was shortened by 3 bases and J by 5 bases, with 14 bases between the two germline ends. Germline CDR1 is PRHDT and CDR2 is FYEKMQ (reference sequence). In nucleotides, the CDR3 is TGTGCCAGCAGCTTCGGAGGGCTCCGGGACAATGAGCAGTTCTTC. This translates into CASSFGGLRDNEQFF. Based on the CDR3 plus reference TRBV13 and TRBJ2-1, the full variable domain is AAGVIQSPRHLIKEKRETATLKCYPIPRHDTVYWYQQGPGQDPQFLISFYEKMQSDKGSIPDRFSAQQFSDYHSELNMSSLELGDSALYFCASSFGGLRDNEQFFGPGTRLTVL.

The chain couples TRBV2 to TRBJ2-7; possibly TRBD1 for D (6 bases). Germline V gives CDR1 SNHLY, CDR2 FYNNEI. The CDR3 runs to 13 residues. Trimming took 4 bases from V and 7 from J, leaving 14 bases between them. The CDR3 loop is CASSADRMREQYF. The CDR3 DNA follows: TGTGCCAGCAGTGCCGACAGGATGCGGGAGCAGTACTTC.

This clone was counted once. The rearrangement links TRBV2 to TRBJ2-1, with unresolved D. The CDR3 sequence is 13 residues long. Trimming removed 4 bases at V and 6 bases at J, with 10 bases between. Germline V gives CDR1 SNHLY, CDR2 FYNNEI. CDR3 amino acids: CASSVRSSNEQFF. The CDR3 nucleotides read TGTGCCAGCAGTGTTCGGAGCAGCAATGAGCAGTTCTTC.

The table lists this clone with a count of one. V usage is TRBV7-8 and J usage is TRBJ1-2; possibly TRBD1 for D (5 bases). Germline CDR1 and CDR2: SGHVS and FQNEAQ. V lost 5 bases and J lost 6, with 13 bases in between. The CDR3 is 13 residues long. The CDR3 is CASSSQGEDGYTF. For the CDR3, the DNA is TGTGCCAGCAGCAGCCAGGGTGAGGATGGCTACACCTTC.

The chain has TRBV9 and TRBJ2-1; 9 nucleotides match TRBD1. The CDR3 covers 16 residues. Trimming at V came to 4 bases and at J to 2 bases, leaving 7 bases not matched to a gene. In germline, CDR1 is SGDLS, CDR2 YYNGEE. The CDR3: CASSYTDRGPYNEQFF. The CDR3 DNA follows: TGTGCCAGCAGCTACACGGACAGGGGTCCCTACAATGAGCAGTTCTTC.

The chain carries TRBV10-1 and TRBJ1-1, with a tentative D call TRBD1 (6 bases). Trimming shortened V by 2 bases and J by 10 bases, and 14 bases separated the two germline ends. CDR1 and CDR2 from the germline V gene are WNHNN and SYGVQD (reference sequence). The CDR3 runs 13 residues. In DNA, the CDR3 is TGCGCCAGCAGTGAGGTTCCTAGGGGGTCAGCTTTCTTT. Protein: CASSEVPRGSAFF.

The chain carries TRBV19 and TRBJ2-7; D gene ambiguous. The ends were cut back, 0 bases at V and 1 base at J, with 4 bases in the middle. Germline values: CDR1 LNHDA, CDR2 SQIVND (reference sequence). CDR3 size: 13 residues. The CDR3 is CASSIDESYEQYF. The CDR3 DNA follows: TGTGCCAGTAGTATAGACGAGTCCTACGAGCAGTACTTC.

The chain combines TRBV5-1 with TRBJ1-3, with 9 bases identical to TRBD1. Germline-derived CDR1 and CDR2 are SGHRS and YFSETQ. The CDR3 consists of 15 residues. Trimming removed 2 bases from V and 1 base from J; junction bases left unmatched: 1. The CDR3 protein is CASSFGTGSGNTIYF. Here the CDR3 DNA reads TGCGCCAGCAGCTTCGGGACAGGGTCTGGAAACACCATATATTTT. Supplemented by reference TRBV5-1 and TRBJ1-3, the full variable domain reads KAGVTQTPRYLIKTRGQQVTLSCSPISGHRSVSWYQQTPGQGLQFLFEYFSETQRNKGNFPGRFSGRQFSNSRSEMNVSTLELGDSALYLCASSFGTGSGNTIYFGEGSWLTVV.

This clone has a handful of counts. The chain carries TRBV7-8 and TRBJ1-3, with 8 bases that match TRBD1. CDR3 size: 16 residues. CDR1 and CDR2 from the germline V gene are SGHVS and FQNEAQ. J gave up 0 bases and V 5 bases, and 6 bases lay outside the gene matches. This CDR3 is CASSLRQGNSGNTIYF. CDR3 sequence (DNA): TGTGCCAGCAGCCTCAGACAGGGGAACTCTGGAAACACCATATATTTT.

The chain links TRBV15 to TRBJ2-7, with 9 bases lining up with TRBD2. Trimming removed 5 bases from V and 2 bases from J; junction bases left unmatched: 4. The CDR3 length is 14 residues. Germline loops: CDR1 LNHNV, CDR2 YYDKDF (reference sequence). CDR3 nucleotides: TGTGCCACCAGCTCCAGCGGGGGGCCCTACGAGCAGTACTTC. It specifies CATSSSGGPYEQYF.

The CDR3 DNA is TGTGCCAGCCAGGGGGACACTGAAGCTTTCTTT. This sequence encodes CASQGDTEAFF. V gene TRBV7-9 combines with J gene TRBJ1-1, with TRBD1 identical over 7 bases. This CDR3 is 11 amino acids long. Germline CDR1 is SEHNR and CDR2 is FQNEAQ (reference sequence). After removal of 8 bases from V and 3 bases from J, the junction contained 0 bases not matched to a gene.

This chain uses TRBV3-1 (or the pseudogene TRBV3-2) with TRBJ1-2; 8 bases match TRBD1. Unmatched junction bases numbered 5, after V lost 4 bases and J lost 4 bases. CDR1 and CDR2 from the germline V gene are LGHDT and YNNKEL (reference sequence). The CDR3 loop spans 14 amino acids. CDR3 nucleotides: TGTGCCAGCAGCCGAGATCAGGGGGCCTATGGCTACACCTTC. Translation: CASSRDQGAYGYTF.

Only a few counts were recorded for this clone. In DNA, the CDR3 is TGTGCCAGCAGCCATTTAGCAGGGGACACTGAAGCTTTCTTT. Translating gives CASSHLAGDTEAFF. The rearrangement uses TRBV3-1 (or the pseudogene TRBV3-2) and TRBJ1-1; TRBD1 might be the D (6 bases). V lost 3 bases, J lost 3 bases, and 11 bases lay in between. Looked up from germline, CDR1 is LGHDT and CDR2 is YNNKEL (reference sequence). The CDR3 is 14 residues long.